Reported below is one T cell receptor beta chain. The junction departs from germline at one end; a sequencing error may be responsible. The repertoire was sequenced with immunoSEQ multiplex PCR; TCRdb's copy has only in-frame clones and lacks some. The sample consists of about 60,000 clones, roughly nine tenths of them appearing once. It was autoimmune disease history or systemic immunosuppression that excluded patients. This sample stems from a study of OX40 agonist ivuxolimab in advanced cancers. There are 15 residues in the CDR3. Germline V gene lookup returns CDR1 MNHEY and CDR2 SVGAGI. The source was CD4+ or CD8+ T cells sorted from blood, collected in a trial of the OX40 agonist ivuxolimab. This TCR was sampled from an adult with an advanced solid tumor such as melanoma, head and neck, liver or kidney cancer. The rearrangement joins TRBV6-5 to TRBJ2-2, with a weak D call TRBD2 (6 bases). The CDR3 nucleotides read TGTGCCAGCAGTGACTCCGACGGGAGCACCGGGGAGCTGTTTTTT. The encoded protein is CASSDSDGSTGELFF.